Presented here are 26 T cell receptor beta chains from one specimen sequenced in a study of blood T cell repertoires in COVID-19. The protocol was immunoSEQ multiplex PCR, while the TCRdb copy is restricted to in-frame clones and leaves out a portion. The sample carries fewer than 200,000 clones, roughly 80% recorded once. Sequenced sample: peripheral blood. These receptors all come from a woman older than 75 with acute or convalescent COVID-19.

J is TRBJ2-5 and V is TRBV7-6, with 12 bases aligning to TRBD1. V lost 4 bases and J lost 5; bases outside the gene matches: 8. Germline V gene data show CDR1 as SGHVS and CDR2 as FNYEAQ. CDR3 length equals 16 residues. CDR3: CASSWGQGAGRETQYF. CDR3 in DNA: TGTGCCAGCAGCTGGGGACAGGGGGCCGGACGTGAGACCCAGTACTTC.

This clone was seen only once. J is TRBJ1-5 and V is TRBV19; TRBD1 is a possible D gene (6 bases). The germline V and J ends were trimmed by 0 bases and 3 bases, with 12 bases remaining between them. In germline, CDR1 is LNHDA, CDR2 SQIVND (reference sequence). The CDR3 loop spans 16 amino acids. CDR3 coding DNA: TGTGCCAGTAGTATAGATAGGGGGATAATCAATCAGCCCCAGCATTTT. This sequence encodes CASSIDRGIINQPQHF.

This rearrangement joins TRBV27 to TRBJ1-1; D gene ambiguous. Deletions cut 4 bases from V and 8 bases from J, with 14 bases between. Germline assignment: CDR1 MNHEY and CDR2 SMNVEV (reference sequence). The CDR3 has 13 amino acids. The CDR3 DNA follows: TGTGCCAGCAGTTCCACAGCTACCCGGGAAGCTTTCTTT. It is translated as CASSSTATREAFF.

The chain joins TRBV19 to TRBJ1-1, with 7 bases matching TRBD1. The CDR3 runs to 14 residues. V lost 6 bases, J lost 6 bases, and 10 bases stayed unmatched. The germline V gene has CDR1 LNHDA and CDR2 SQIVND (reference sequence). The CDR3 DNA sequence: TGTGCCAGTAGAGACAGGGATGGAGCCGCTGAAGCTTTCTTT. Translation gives CASRDRDGAAEAFF.

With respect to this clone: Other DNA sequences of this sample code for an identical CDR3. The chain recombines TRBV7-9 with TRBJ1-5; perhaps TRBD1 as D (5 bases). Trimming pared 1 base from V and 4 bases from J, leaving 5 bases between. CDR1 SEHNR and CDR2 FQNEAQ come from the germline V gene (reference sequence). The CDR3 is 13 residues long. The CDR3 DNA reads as TGTGCCAGCAGCTTAGGGACAAATCAGCCCCAGCATTTT. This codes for CASSLGTNQPQHF.

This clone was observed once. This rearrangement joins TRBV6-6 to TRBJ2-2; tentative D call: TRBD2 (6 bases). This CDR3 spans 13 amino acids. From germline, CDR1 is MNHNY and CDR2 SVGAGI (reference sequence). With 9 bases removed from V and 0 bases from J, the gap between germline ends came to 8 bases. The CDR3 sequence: CASGTSNTGELFF. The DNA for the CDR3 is TGTGCCAGTGGGACTTCGAACACCGGGGAGCTGTTTTTT.

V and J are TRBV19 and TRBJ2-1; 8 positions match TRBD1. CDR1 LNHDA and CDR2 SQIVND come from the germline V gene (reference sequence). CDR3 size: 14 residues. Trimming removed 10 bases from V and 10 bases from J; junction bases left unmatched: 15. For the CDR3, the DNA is TGTGCCACTCAACGGACAGGGTATAAGTCGGAGCAGTTCTTC. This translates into CATQRTGYKSEQFF.

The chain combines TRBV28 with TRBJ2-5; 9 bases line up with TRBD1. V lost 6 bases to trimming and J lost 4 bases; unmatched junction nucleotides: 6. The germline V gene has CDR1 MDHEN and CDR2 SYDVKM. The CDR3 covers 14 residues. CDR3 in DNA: TGTGCCAGCAGGTCAACAGGGGGCTTAGAGACCCAGTACTTC. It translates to CASRSTGGLETQYF.

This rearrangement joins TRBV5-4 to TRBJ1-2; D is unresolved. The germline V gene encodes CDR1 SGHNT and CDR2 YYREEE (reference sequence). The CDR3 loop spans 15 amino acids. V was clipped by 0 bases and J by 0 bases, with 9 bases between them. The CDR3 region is CASSLGLGANYGYTF. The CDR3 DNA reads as TGTGCCAGCAGCTTGGGCCTCGGGGCTAACTATGGCTACACCTTC.

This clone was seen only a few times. This chain's CDR3 is CASSKTPGLRTDTQYF. For the CDR3, the DNA is TGTGCCAGCTCAAAAACGCCGGGACTCCGGACAGATACGCAGTATTTT. This chain links TRBV18 with TRBJ2-3, with D possibly matching TRBD2 (6 bases). The CDR3 is 16 residues long. Between the trimmed V and J ends, which lost 5 bases and 3 bases, there was a span of 18 bases. Per the germline V gene, CDR1 is KGHSH and CDR2 is LQKENI. The full variable domain, with the rest looked up from reference TRBV18 and TRBJ2-3, is NAGVMQNPRHLVRRRGQEARLRCSPMKGHSHVYWYRQLPEEGLKFMVYLQKENIIDESGMPKERFSAEFPKEGPSILRIQQVVRGDSAAYFCASSKTPGLRTDTQYFGPGTRLTVL.

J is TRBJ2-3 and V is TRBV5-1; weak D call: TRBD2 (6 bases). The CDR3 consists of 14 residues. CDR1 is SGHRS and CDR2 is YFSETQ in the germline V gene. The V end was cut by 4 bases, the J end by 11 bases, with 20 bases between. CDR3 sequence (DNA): TGCGCCAGCAGCATTGAGACCCCCGCGCGGGGGCAGTATTTT. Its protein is CASSIETPARGQYF. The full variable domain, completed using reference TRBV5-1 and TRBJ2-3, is KAGVTQTPRYLIKTRGQQVTLSCSPISGHRSVSWYQQTPGQGLQFLFEYFSETQRNKGNFPGRFSGRQFSNSRSEMNVSTLELGDSALYLCASSIETPARGQYFGPGTRLTVL.

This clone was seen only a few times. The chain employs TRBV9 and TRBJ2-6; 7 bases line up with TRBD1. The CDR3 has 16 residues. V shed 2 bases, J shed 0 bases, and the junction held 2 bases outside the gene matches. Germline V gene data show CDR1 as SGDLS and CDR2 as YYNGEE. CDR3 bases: TGTGCCAGCAGCGTGGGACAGTACTCTGGGGCCAACGTCCTGACTTTC. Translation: CASSVGQYSGANVLTF.

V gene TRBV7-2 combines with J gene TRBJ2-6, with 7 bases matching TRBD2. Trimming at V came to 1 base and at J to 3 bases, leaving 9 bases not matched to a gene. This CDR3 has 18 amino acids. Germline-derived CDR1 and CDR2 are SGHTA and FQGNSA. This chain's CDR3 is CASSLGGWGGSGANVLTF. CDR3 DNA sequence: TGTGCCAGCAGCTTAGGTGGATGGGGGGGTAGTGGGGCCAACGTCCTGACTTTC.

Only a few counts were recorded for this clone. The CDR3 DNA sequence: TGTGCCTGGGACAGGGGAAACACTGAAGCTTTCTTT. Translation: CAWDRGNTEAFF. This chain links TRBV30 with TRBJ1-1; 8 nucleotides align to TRBD1. CDR1 and CDR2 from the germline V gene are GTSNPN and SVGIG (reference sequence). CDR3 size: 12 residues. Trimming took 5 bases from V and 2 from J; bases not matched to a gene: 1.

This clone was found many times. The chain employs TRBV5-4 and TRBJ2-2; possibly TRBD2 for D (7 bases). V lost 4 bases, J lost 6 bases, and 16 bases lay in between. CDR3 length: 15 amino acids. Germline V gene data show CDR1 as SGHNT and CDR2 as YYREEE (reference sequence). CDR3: CASSRGAGASGELFF. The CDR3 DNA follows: TGTGCCAGCAGCCGGGGGGCGGGGGCCTCCGGGGAGCTGTTTTTT.

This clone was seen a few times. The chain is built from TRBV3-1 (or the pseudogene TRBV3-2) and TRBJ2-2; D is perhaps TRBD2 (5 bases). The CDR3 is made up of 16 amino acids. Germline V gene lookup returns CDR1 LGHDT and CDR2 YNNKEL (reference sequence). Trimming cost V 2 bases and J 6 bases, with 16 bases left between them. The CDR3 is CASSQFSQAVPGELFF. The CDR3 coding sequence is TGTGCCAGCAGCCAATTCTCGCAAGCGGTACCCGGGGAGCTGTTTTTT.

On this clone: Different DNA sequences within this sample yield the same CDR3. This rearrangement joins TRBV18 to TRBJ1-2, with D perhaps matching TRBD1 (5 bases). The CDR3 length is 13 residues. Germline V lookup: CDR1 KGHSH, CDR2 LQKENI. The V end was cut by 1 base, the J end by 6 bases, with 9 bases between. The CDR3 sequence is CASSPLGEDGYTF. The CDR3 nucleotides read TGTGCCAGCTCACCACTAGGGGAGGATGGCTACACCTTC.

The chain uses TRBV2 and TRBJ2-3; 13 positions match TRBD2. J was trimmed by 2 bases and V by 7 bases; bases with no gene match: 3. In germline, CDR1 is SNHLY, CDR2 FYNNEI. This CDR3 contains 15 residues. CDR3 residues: CASIGLAGATDTQYF. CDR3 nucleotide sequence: TGTGCCAGCATAGGACTAGCGGGGGCCACAGATACGCAGTATTTT.

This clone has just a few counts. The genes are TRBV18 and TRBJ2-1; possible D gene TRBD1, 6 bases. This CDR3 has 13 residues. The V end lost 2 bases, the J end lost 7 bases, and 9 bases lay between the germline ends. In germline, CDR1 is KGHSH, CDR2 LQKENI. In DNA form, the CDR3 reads TGTGCCAGCTCACCAACAGGGCAGAATGAGCAGTTCTTC. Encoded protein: CASSPTGQNEQFF.

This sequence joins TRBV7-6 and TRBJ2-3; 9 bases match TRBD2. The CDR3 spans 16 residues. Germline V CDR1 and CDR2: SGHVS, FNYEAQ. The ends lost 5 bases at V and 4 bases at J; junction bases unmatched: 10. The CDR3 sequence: CASSPISGGLSDTQYF. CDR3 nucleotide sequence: TGTGCCAGCAGCCCGATAAGCGGGGGGTTATCAGATACGCAGTATTTT.

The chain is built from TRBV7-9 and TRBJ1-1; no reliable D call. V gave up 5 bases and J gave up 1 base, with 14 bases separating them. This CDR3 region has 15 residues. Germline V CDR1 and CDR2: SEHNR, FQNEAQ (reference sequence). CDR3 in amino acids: CASSRLGVGNTEAFF. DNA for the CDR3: TGTGCCAGCAGCCGCTTGGGAGTTGGGAACACTGAAGCTTTCTTT.

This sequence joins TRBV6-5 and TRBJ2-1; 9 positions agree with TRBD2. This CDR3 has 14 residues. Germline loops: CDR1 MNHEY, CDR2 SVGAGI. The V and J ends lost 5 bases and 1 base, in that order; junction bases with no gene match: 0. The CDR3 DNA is TGTGCCAGCAGTCTAGCGGGATCCTACAATGAGCAGTTCTTC. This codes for CASSLAGSYNEQFF.

DNA of the CDR3: TGTGCCATCCTTCAGGGAGGGGAGCAGTACTTC. This translates into CAILQGGEQYF. The V and J genes are TRBV10-3 and TRBJ2-7; TRBD2 matches 7 bases. J was trimmed by 7 bases and V by 8 bases; bases with no gene match: 5. The CDR3 length is 11 residues. Looked up from germline, CDR1 is ENHRY and CDR2 is SYGVKD.

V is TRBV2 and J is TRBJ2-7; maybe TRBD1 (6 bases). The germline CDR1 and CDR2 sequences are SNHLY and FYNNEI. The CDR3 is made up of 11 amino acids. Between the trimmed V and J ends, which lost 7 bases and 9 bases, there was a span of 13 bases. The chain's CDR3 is CASTGQFGQYF. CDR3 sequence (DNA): TGTGCCAGCACCGGACAGTTCGGGCAGTACTTC.

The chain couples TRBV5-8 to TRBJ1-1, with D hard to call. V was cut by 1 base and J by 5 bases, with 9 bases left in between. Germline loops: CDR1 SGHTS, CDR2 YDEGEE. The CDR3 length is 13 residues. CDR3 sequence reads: CASSLLANTEAFF. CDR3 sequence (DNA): TGTGCCAGCAGCTTGTTGGCAAATACTGAAGCTTTCTTT.

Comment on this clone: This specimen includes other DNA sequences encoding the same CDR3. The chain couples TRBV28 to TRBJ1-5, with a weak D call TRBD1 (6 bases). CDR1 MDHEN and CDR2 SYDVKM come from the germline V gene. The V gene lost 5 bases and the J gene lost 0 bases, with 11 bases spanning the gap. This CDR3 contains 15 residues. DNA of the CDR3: TGTGCCAGCAGTCCGACAGGACATAGCAATCAGCCCCAGCATTTT. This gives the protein CASSPTGHSNQPQHF.